This T cell receptor beta chain appears in the sequencing data of a study of cytomegalovirus exposure and HLA in healthy donors. The study's findings and limits: Researchers reported in a later analysis that common viral pathogens appeared linked to several top clusters.

Both 60 Vbeta primers and 13 Jbeta primers went into the PCR. Assay used: immunoSEQ multiplex PCR; TCRdb lists only in-frame clones, some missing. Of about 150,000 clones detected, 80% to 85% appear once; the ten largest clones hold 1.5%. This clone showed up just a few times. The antigen is not known. With 4 bases removed from V and 4 bases from J, the gap between germline ends came to 11 bases. The CDR3 spans 13 residues. Germline lookup yields CDR1 SGHNT and CDR2 YYREEE (reference sequence). The sequence was obtained from a woman aged 18-29 years in good health and CMV-seronegative. J is TRBJ1-2 and V is TRBV5-4; a possible D gene is TRBD1 (5 bases). Sequenced sample: PBMCs. The CDR3 protein is CASSLDSFYGYTF. Here the CDR3 DNA reads TGTGCCAGCAGCCTCGACAGTTTCTATGGCTACACCTTC.